The next 17 T cell receptor beta chains were all read from a single sample in a study of OX40 agonist ivuxolimab in advanced cancers. The protocol was immunoSEQ multiplex PCR, while the TCRdb copy is restricted to in-frame clones and leaves out a portion. The sample contains fewer than 30,000 clones, under 90% of which appear only once. The material sequenced was CD4+ or CD8+ T cells sorted from blood, taken in a trial of the OX40 agonist ivuxolimab. The source of these receptors is an adult with an advanced solid tumor such as melanoma, head and neck, liver or kidney cancer.

J is TRBJ2-7 and V is TRBV2; tentatively, D is TRBD1 (5 bases). V was trimmed by 2 bases and J by 3 bases, leaving 11 bases between them. CDR1 is SNHLY and CDR2 is FYNNEI in the germline V gene. CDR3 length: 14 amino acids. The CDR3, as DNA: TGTGCCAGCAGTGAAATGACGGACAACTACGAGCAGTACTTC. This encodes CASSEMTDNYEQYF.

The chain carries TRBV5-1 and TRBJ2-1; weak D call: TRBD1 (5 bases). V dropped 0 bases and J dropped 10 bases, with 8 bases sitting between them. Germline CDR1 reads SGHRS; CDR2 reads YFSETQ. The CDR3 covers 12 residues. CDR3 amino acids: CASSLAGQEQFF. Here the CDR3 DNA reads TGCGCCAGCAGCTTGGCAGGACAAGAGCAGTTCTTC.

Only one count was recorded for this clone. The V and J genes are TRBV5-6 and TRBJ2-7; D is uncertain. The V end lost 1 base, the J end lost 1 base, and 6 bases lay between the germline ends. This CDR3 has 13 residues. Germline V gives CDR1 SGHDT, CDR2 YYEEEE. As DNA, the CDR3 is TGTGCCAGCAGCTTGACGGCGTCCTACGAGCAGTACTTC. It encodes CASSLTASYEQYF.

CDR3 nucleotides: TGTGCCTGGAGTGCGACCAGATATGGCTACACCTTC. Its protein is CAWSATRYGYTF. The chain employs TRBV30 and TRBJ1-2; D remains ambiguous. The V end was cut by 1 base, the J end by 5 bases, with 8 bases between. The CDR3 spans 12 residues. Germline values: CDR1 GTSNPN, CDR2 SVGIG (reference sequence).

The chain is built from TRBV6-1 and TRBJ1-2; D is possibly TRBD1 (5 bases). The CDR3 spans 16 residues. Germline loops: CDR1 MNHNS, CDR2 SASEGT. The germline V and J ends were trimmed by 3 bases and 3 bases, with 17 bases remaining between them. The DNA of the CDR3 is TGTGCCAGCAGTGACGAATGGCAGGGCAGAGACTATGGCTACACCTTC. Its protein product is CASSDEWQGRDYGYTF.

This sequence joins TRBV9 and TRBJ2-5, with unresolved D. V lost 0 bases to trimming and J lost 5 bases, with 11 bases between them. Germline values: CDR1 SGDLS, CDR2 YYNGEE. CDR3 size: 14 residues. The CDR3: CASSVGEGWETQYF. Written as DNA, the CDR3 is TGTGCCAGCAGCGTAGGGGAAGGTTGGGAGACCCAGTACTTC.

The rearrangement uses TRBV7-9 and TRBJ1-1; no definite D call. The CDR3 totals 12 residues. The germline CDR1 and CDR2 sequences are SEHNR and FQNEAQ (reference sequence). The V gene lost 3 bases and the J gene lost 5 bases, with 7 bases spanning the gap. The DNA for the CDR3 is TGTGCCAGCAGCTTGGGGTTGACTGAAGCTTTCTTT. Its protein product is CASSLGLTEAFF.

This chain links TRBV2 with TRBJ1-4, with D perhaps TRBD1 (5 bases). Trimming shortened V by 3 bases and J by 8 bases, and 13 bases separated the two germline ends. The CDR3 covers 14 residues. The V gene's germline CDR1 is SNHLY and CDR2 FYNNEI. In DNA, the CDR3 is TGTGCCAGCAGTGATGATGCGGGGCAGGAAAAACTGTTTTTT. Amino acid sequence: CASSDDAGQEKLFF.

The DNA of the CDR3 is TGCGCCAGCAGCCAAAAGGAGGGACGGGACAATGAGCAGTTCTTC. It specifies CASSQKEGRDNEQFF. This sequence joins TRBV4-1 and TRBJ2-1, with TRBD2 as a possible D gene (6 bases). Germline-derived CDR1 and CDR2 are MGHRA and YSYEKL. V lost 2 bases to trimming and J lost 5 bases, with 13 bases between them. This CDR3 has 15 residues.

V and J are TRBV10-1 and TRBJ1-3; D perhaps matches TRBD1 (5 bases). Germline CDR1 reads WNHNN; CDR2 reads SYGVQD (reference sequence). This CDR3 has 15 amino acids. Between the trimmed V and J ends, which lost 5 bases and 0 bases, there was a span of 11 bases. The CDR3: CASSKDTTSGNTIYF. CDR3 DNA sequence: TGCGCCAGCAGTAAGGACACTACCTCTGGAAACACCATATATTTT.

The sample holds one count of this clone. The rearrangement uses TRBV15 and TRBJ2-3; TRBD1 agrees at 10 bases. With V trimmed by 5 bases and J by 3 bases, 5 bases remained unmatched. The CDR3 covers 15 residues. CDR1 and CDR2 from the germline V gene are LNHNV and YYDKDF (reference sequence). The CDR3 sequence is CATSHDRGLTDTQYF. The CDR3 region has the DNA TGTGCCACCAGCCACGACAGGGGGCTTACAGATACGCAGTATTTT.

The rearrangement joins TRBV7-8 to TRBJ2-5, with TRBD2 matching 15 bases. The CDR3 consists of 17 residues. J gave up 2 bases and V 4 bases, and 5 bases lay outside the gene matches. Germline CDR1 SGHVS, CDR2 FQNEAQ. The CDR3 bases are TGTGCCAGCAGCTACCCGGGACTAGCGGGGGGACAAGAGACCCAGTACTTC. The encoded protein is CASSYPGLAGGQETQYF.

This clone was counted a few times. V usage is TRBV9 and J usage is TRBJ1-1; D not certain. The CDR3 consists of 16 residues. The germline V and J ends were trimmed by 0 bases and 1 base, with 13 bases remaining between them. Per germline, CDR1 SGDLS and CDR2 YYNGEE. DNA for the CDR3: TGTGCCAGCAGCGTAGAGGAGAGAGGAACGAACACTGAAGCTTTCTTT. Protein product: CASSVEERGTNTEAFF.

CDR3 DNA sequence: TGTGCCTGGAGTGTTGGTGCAGGCAGCAGTCGGGAGCAGTACTTC. Its translation is CAWSVGAGSSREQYF. J is TRBJ2-7 and V is TRBV30; D not certain. Per the germline V gene, CDR1 is GTSNPN and CDR2 is SVGIG (reference sequence). CDR3 length equals 15 residues. V lost 0 bases and J lost 7, with 19 bases in between.

V gene TRBV19 combines with J gene TRBJ2-7, with a tentative D call TRBD2 (6 bases). V lost 11 bases and J lost 2, with 22 bases in between. The CDR3 extends over 15 amino acids. The germline V gene encodes CDR1 LNHDA and CDR2 SQIVND (reference sequence). The CDR3 coding sequence is TGTGCCTCGGCGTGGGGGGAAGTGCCAACCTACGAGCAGTACTTC. Protein sequence: CASAWGEVPTYEQYF. The full variable domain, with the rest looked up from reference TRBV19 and TRBJ2-7, is DGGITQSPKYLFRKEGQNVTLSCEQNLNHDAMYWYRQDPGQGLRLIYYSQIVNDFQKGDIAEGYSVSREKKESFPLTVTSAQKNPTAFYLCASAWGEVPTYEQYFGPGTRLTVT.

The chain employs TRBV19 and TRBJ1-2; D is unclear. Germline lookup yields CDR1 LNHDA and CDR2 SQIVND (reference sequence). V was trimmed by 4 bases and J by 0 bases, leaving 6 bases between them. The CDR3 has 13 amino acids. The chain's CDR3 is CASSTQANYGYTF. DNA of the CDR3: TGTGCCAGTAGTACCCAGGCTAACTATGGCTACACCTTC.

The chain joins TRBV7-2 to TRBJ2-3; no clear D. V lost 1 base, J lost 0 bases, and 8 bases lay in between. Germline V CDR1 and CDR2: SGHTA, FQGNSA. This CDR3 is 15 amino acids long. DNA for the CDR3: TGTGCCAGCAGCTTAGGGGTCCTTAGCACAGATACGCAGTATTTT. It translates to CASSLGVLSTDTQYF.